This paragraph reports one TCR beta chain. This clone came up once. The antigen this receptor binds is unknown. No base-level quality is on record; no much larger clone is a single base apart. Collaborating institutions collected whole blood in K2EDTA tubes following their own protocols. For TCRbeta analysis, collaborator samples were shipped as frozen whole blood, as isolated PBMCs, or as DNA extracted from either sample type. The CDR3 contains 13 residues, cysteine and phenylalanine counted. The retained sequence is limited to the CDR3, 39 bases, with the frame set at the first base. CDR1 MGHRA and CDR2 YSYEKL are derived from the germline V gene. V sheds 0 bases and J sheds 7 bases, leaving 7 bases between their ends. TCRbeta CDR3 regions were amplified from genomic DNA by means of the immunoSEQ Assay, a bias-controlled multiplex PCR. Under the source paper's analysis protocol: Within the assay, amplification of reference gene primers was used to estimate how many nucleated cells each sample contained. To quantify the absolute abundance of each unique TCRbeta CDR3 rearrangement, sequence reads were collapsed and filtered. For each sample, productive Simpson clonality was calculated as the square root of Simpson's diversity index across productive rearrangements. As stored in TCRdb, this immuneACCESS dataset retains in-frame rearrangements with V and J assigned. A fraction of the clones does not appear; measured against another copy, unresolved V genes explain less than half of the discrepancy, and the remainder lacks a known reason. D and trimming come from the DNA, and the V and J calls and clone size come from that table. Counted in this sample were about 160,000 clones; 85% to 95% of them appeared once. The ten largest clones capture under 5% of the sample.

These data originate in a study of blood T cell repertoires in COVID-19 (dated by TCRdb to 2018 to 2020). At the level of the whole study: Samples from collaborators originated in the United States, Italy and Spain and spanned both the acute and convalescent phases of COVID-19. Where available, HLA class I and class II types were obtained from metadata supplied by the sample provider rather than from assay-based typing. Subjects who had been exposed to COVID-19, were actively infected with it, or had recovered from it provided the deeply sampled blood TCRbeta repertoires that made up the dataset. Nearly every sample came with metadata listing a de-identified subject ID, COVID-19 status, age in years and sex. A freely available public database, intended as a resource for researchers studying the immune response to SARS-CoV-2, is where the repertoires were released. The samples were drawn from the first 160 participants of the ongoing ImmuneRACE study and from some 1,300 subjects provided by 6 global collaborators. The prospective study material was composed of cDNA or gDNA derived from T cells, B-cell-depleted T cells, or PBMCs.

What the work shows at the level of the full study, not this receptor alone: The amount of clinical and demographic metadata varied by source and participant and was provided uncurated.

The sequence was obtained from a woman between 45 and 65 years old with acute or convalescent COVID-19. Sequencing input: peripheral blood. The chain employs TRBV4-1 and TRBJ1-3; there is no confident call for the D gene. The CDR3 amino acid sequence is: CASSQDSPNTIYF. The DNA sequence follows: TGCGCCAGCAGCCAAGATTCCCCGAACACCATATATTTT.